This TCR beta chain was retrieved from a study of a mutant IDH1 vaccine in newly diagnosed glioma. About the research overall: Patients received vaccination from 4-6 weeks after radiotherapy alone, or with temozolomide cycles.

Time point denoted: week 35, safety follow-up. Vaccination comprised doses that each held 300 ug of mutant IDH1 20-mer peptide, plus topical imiquimod. The donors' diagnosis was new WHO grade 3 or 4 astrocytoma that was IDH1-mutant and ATRX-lost. General study findings and limits: Seemingly, top peripheral T cell clonotype changes bore no relation to pseudoprogression.

Details on this clone: Its cognate antigen is unknown.

The table came from immunoSEQ multiplex PCR; TCRdb's copy has only in-frame clones and leaves some out. The sample lists about 26,000 clones; roughly 80% were seen once. Sequenced material: PBMCs, taken from a glioma patient whose treatment included an IDH1 peptide vaccine. This receptor was identified in a man aged 25-45 years with glioma.

The CDR3: CASSPAGISNQPQHF. CDR3 DNA sequence: TGCGCCAGCAGTCCGGCCGGTATTAGCAATCAGCCCCAGCATTTT. The V gene is TRBV5-1, the J gene TRBJ1-5; D remains unclear. Trimming removed 5 bases at V and 0 bases at J, with 12 bases between. CDR1 and CDR2 from the germline V gene are SGHRS and YFSETQ. The CDR3 loop spans 15 amino acids.